This T cell receptor beta chain was sequenced during a study of T cell responses to AZD1222 COVID-19 vaccine. Method: immunoSEQ multiplex PCR; TCRdb's copy keeps in-frame clones and lacks some. The table lists 150,000 to 200,000 clones, approximately 94% of them singletons. Germline lookup yields CDR1 SNHLY and CDR2 FYNNEI. The germline V and J ends were trimmed by 0 bases and 4 bases, with 7 bases remaining between them. The CDR3 consists of 13 residues. The sequence derives from an adult in good health. J is TRBJ2-7 and V is TRBV2; D gene uncertain. The sample consisted of peripheral blood, taken on day 0 of AZD1222 vaccination. CDR3 bases: TGTGCCAGCAGTGAAGCGTGGCTATACGAGCAGTACTTC. Its translation is CASSEAWLYEQYF. Based on the CDR3 plus reference TRBV2 and TRBJ2-7, the full variable domain is EPEVTQTPSHQVTQMGQEVILRCVPISNHLYFYWYRQILGQKVEFLVSFYNNEISEKSEIFDDQFSVERPDGSNFTLKIRSTKLEDSAMYFCASSEAWLYEQYFGPGTRLTVT.